This T cell receptor (beta chain) was sequenced in a study of human T cells and chemical hapten exposure (dated by TCRdb to the early 2020s). A note on the overall study: For sensitization, 2% DPC in acetone was applied to a 2 cm by 2 cm area of upper inner arm skin. Throughout the study period of roughly 24 weeks, patients also received therapeutic DPC doses to the scalp every week. Patch testing on the upper back used Finn chambers containing 0.01% DPC, with scoring done after 6 days according to International Contact Dermatitis Research Group standards. The patient cohort, mostly female, included alopecia areata with under or over 50% scalp involvement, alopecia totalis and alopecia universalis. Libraries were pooled for sequencing, and variation in per-sample TCR yields was attributed mainly to small differences in library volumes within the pool. Peripheral blood TCR repertoire changes were tracked in vivo in alopecia patients during primary and secondary sensitization to the hapten diphenylcyclopropenone (DPC). Blood samples were taken from patients before sensitization (week 0) and then at 2, 6 and about 24 weeks after DPC sensitization. Blood for TCR sequencing was provided by twenty-nine alopecia patients at one to four time points (pre-sensitization, 2, 6 and 24 weeks). General findings and caveats noted by the study authors: Patch test score correlated positively with the number of PT1 expanded TCRs, reaching significance at thresholds 8, 16 and 32 but not at 4. Repeated subsampling changed both the strength of the expansion versus patch-test correlation and the threshold at which the correlation became significant. Because every patient had alopecia, a presumed autoimmune disease, the patients' immune response might differ from that of healthy individuals. No change with DPC sensitization was found in the number of TCRs above 1 in 1000 frequency, and no evidence of global repertoire structure alterations was found. Significantly more large CDR3 similarity clusters were formed by expanded TCRs than by pre-sensitization or healthy control sets, consistent with antigen-driven responses.

Regarding this clonotype: The target of this receptor is not known. Its ends do not fully match the called genes, so a read error is possible.

The library was built by means of RACE. Reads for this sample came from a NextSeq 500. During library preparation, unique molecular identifiers were attached to individual cDNA molecules so that TCRs could be counted quantitatively and reproducibly. Each blood RNA sample was used to sequence both TCR alpha and TCR beta chains. As for the authors' bioinformatics: A median of about 87,000 TCRs per sample was observed, with a range of roughly 23,224 to 750,000. V, J and CDR3 annotation of the TCR reads was carried out using the Decombinator software suite. To make PS versus PT1 abundance plots, every sample was subsampled to the same number of TCRs (28,000). Expanded TCRs were defined as absent before sensitization and observed at least eight times at the 2-week time point. The raw public reads went through TCRdb reprocessing: fastp at Q25, MiXCR clone calling, in-frame beta chains kept. Identical CDR3 protein sequences are pooled into one entry, listed with their most common genes and DNA. In this record, the V and J calls reflect TCRdb's handling and not the investigators' own analysis. The sample table shows roughly 180,000 distinct CDR3 sequences, and approximately 20% are seen once. The ten most abundant clones make up approximately 6.4% of the sample.

For CDR1 and CDR2, the germline V gene (reference sequence) lists SSHAT and FNYEAQ. Inclusive of the bounding cysteine and phenylalanine, the CDR3 is 15 residues long. Left in the record is the CDR3 DNA by itself, 45 bases read in frame from the first base. This sample's time point label indicates: patch test 1, 2 weeks after DPC sensitization. The treatment or condition label corresponds to: therapeutic diphenylcyclopropenone sensitization with weekly scalp DPC. At each patch-test visit, blood was drawn before the patch test was applied. To be eligible, patients had to be aged 18 to 70, diagnosed with alopecia and judged suitable for DPC therapy, while pregnant patients were excluded. Unfractionated whole blood was collected in Tempus Blood RNA tubes, and total RNA was extracted from that blood.

The sequences come from whole blood, collected in connection with sensitization to the hapten diphenylcyclopropenone (DPC). The sequence was collected from a woman aged 50 to 60 with alopecia areata. Some clones in this sample may be carry-over from other donors' samples. In this chain, TRBV7-7 is recombined with TRBJ2-7; the D region is possibly TRBD1 or TRBD2, each matching across 5 bases. The nucleotide sequence reads TGTGCTAGCAGCTTAGGCCGGGACCCCGACTACGAGCAGTACTTC. The encoded protein is CASSLGRDPDYEQYF.